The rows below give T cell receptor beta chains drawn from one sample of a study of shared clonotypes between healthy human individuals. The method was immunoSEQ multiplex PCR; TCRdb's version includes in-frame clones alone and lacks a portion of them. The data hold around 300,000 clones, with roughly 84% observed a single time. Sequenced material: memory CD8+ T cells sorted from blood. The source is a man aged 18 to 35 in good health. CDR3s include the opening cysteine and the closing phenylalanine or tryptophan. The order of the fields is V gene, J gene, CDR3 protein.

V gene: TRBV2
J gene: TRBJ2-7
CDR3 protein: CASSEEGASEQYF

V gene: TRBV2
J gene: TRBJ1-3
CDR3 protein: CASEETGDFSGNTIYF

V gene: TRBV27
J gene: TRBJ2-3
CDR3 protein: CASRRGTLTSTDTQYF

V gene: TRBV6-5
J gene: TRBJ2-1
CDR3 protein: CAVGINEQFF

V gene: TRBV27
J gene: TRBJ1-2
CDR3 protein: CASRNRGLSLYGYTF

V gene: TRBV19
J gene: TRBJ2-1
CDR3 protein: CASSEAGVGYNEQFF

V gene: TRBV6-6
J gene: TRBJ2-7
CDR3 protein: CASSYYGDTYEQYF

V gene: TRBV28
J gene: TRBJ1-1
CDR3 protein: CASSLNTGGEAFF

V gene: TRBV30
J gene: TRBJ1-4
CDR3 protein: CAWGTGFATNEKLFF

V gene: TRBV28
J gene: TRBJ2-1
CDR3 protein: CASSLSPYNEQFF

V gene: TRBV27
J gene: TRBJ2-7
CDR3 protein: CASSLTGGFGPYEQYF

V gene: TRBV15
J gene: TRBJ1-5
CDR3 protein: CATSPMWVRVLGNQPQHF

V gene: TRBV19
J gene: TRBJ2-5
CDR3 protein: CASSMAITGWETQYF

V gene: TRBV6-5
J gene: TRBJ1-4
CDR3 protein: CASSATGSTNEKLFF

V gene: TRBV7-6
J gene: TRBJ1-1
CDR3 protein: CASSSMRTVDTEAFF

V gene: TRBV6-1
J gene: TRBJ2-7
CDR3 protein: CASSEGVGGYEQYF

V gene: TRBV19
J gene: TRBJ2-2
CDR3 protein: CASSPGGGNTGELFF